Described below is a single T cell receptor (beta chain) sequence and its context. Authors' analysis steps: The assay estimated nucleated cells by amplifying reference gene primers. Sequencing used immunoSEQ multiplex PCR; TCRdb keeps in-frame clones, though not all of them. For V, J and clone size, that table is used; D and trimming come from the DNA. This table has over 40,000 clones, around 83% appearing once. The data are from a study of blood T cell repertoires in COVID-19. About the research overall: Sites across the United States, Italy and Spain contributed samples from acute and convalescent COVID-19. PBMCs, B-cell-depleted T cells, or T cells provided the cDNA or gDNA that made up the material.

The TCR originated in a man aged 60 to 75 with active COVID-19. Sequencing was performed on peripheral blood.

CDR3 nucleotide sequence: TGTGCCAGTAGTACGGGACAGGGGGTCACGGGGGAGCTGTTTTTT. It yields the protein CASSTGQGVTGELFF. This rearrangement joins TRBV19 to TRBJ2-2, with 11 bases aligning to TRBD1. The CDR3 has 15 amino acids. With 4 bases clipped from V and 8 bases from J, the junction kept 6 bases outside the gene matches. Germline V CDR1 and CDR2: LNHDA, SQIVND (reference sequence).